This entry features one TCR beta chain sequence. V shed 4 bases and J 6 bases; nucleotides not matched to a gene: 8. This CDR3 has 15 amino acids. Germline assignment: CDR1 SGHTA and CDR2 FQGTGA. The data are from a study of control samples from healthy donors and cancer patients. Here immunoSEQ multiplex PCR was the method, and the copy in TCRdb shows in-frame clones only, minus some. The table includes about 170,000 clones, approximately 90% detected once. Sequenced input: blood. This chain uses TRBV7-3 with TRBJ2-2, with 7 bases lining up with TRBD2. The clonotype comes from a man between 25 and 39 years old in good health. The CDR3 DNA reads TGTGCCAGCAGCTCCACCGGGACTAACTCCGGGGAGCTGTTTTTT. Protein: CASSSTGTNSGELFF.